Each of the 9 T cell receptor beta chains below was sequenced from the same sample in a study of beta chain features in type 1 diabetes. Whole-study findings and limits: TCRB CDR3s from Type 1 diabetes patients were moderately but significantly shorter in all four CD4+ subsets.

Antigen specificity for these receptors is unknown. All of the isolated RNA was reverse transcribed, so expressed TCRB transcripts were sequenced. TCRdb keeps only in-frame clones here, not all; method: immunoSEQ multiplex PCR. The sample shows over 200,000 clones, 11% of them seen only once. The sample was naive CD4+ T cells from blood. The source of these receptors is a man aged 25 to 45 with type 1 diabetes.

This chain links TRBV7-2 with TRBJ1-6, with TRBD1 as a possible D gene (6 bases). V was trimmed by 4 bases and J by 0 bases, leaving 10 bases between them. CDR3 length: 16 residues. Germline loops: CDR1 SGHTA, CDR2 FQGNSA. CDR3 sequence: CASSSRTVSYNSPLHF. DNA for the CDR3: TGTGCCAGCAGCTCAAGGACAGTCTCCTATAATTCACCCCTCCACTTT.

As DNA, the CDR3 is TGTGCCAGCAGTTCCGCGGAGGGTGGCTACACCTTC. This gives the protein CASSSAEGGYTF. This chain connects TRBV6-5 to TRBJ1-2; D gene ambiguous. V was shortened by 4 bases and J by 7 bases, with 10 bases between the two germline ends. Germline assignment: CDR1 MNHEY and CDR2 SVGAGI. The CDR3 contains 12 residues.

V gene TRBV11-2 combines with J gene TRBJ2-7; D is possibly TRBD2 (7 bases). The V gene lost 8 bases and the J gene lost 0 bases, with 17 bases spanning the gap. The germline V gene encodes CDR1 SGHAT and CDR2 FQNNGV. This CDR3 is 15 amino acids long. The CDR3 DNA is TGTGCCAGCCGACACGGGGGGCAGGGCTCCTACGAGCAGTACTTC. Translated, it gives CASRHGGQGSYEQYF.

This clone was counted a few times. V is TRBV29-1 and J is TRBJ1-2; D is perhaps TRBD1 (6 bases). In germline, CDR1 is SQVTM, CDR2 ANQGSEA. This CDR3 is built from 11 residues. Between the trimmed V and J ends, which lost 7 bases and 3 bases, there was a span of 9 bases. The CDR3 spells CSAGQDYGYTF. CDR3 DNA: TGCAGCGCGGGACAAGACTATGGCTACACCTTC.

The chain combines TRBV5-1 with TRBJ2-2, with D maybe TRBD2 (5 bases). V dropped 1 base and J dropped 1 base, with 8 bases sitting between them. This CDR3 contains 15 residues. Looked up from germline, CDR1 is SGHRS and CDR2 is YFSETQ. CDR3 region: CASSLHSENTGELFF. DNA for the CDR3: TGCGCCAGCAGCTTGCATAGCGAGAACACCGGGGAGCTGTTTTTT. Supplemented by reference TRBV5-1 and TRBJ2-2, the full variable domain reads KAGVTQTPRYLIKTRGQQVTLSCSPISGHRSVSWYQQTPGQGLQFLFEYFSETQRNKGNFPGRFSGRQFSNSRSEMNVSTLELGDSALYLCASSLHSENTGELFFGEGSRLTVL.

Regarding this clone: The same CDR3 is also encoded by other DNA sequences in this sample. The chain has TRBV28 and TRBJ2-1; TRBD2 is a possible D gene (6 bases). The CDR3 totals 12 residues. V dropped 1 base and J dropped 10 bases, with 8 bases sitting between them. CDR1 and CDR2 from the germline V gene are MDHEN and SYDVKM. The CDR3 bases are TGTGCCAGCAGTTTATCGCGGGGCGAGCAGTTCTTC. Amino acids: CASSLSRGEQFF.

This clone was seen more than once but under ten times. The V and J genes are TRBV15 and TRBJ1-2; 9 nucleotides match TRBD1. Germline-derived CDR1 and CDR2 are LNHNV and YYDKDF (reference sequence). V shed 1 base and J 7 bases; nucleotides not matched to a gene: 4. The CDR3 is made up of 14 amino acids. CDR3: CATSRAKGQGGYTF. The CDR3, as DNA: TGTGCCACCAGCAGAGCCAAGGGACAGGGTGGCTACACCTTC.

The rearrangement uses TRBV18 and TRBJ2-3; 9 bases align to TRBD2. Germline loops: CDR1 KGHSH, CDR2 LQKENI. With 2 bases clipped from V and 4 bases from J, the junction kept 4 bases outside the gene matches. This CDR3 is built from 15 residues. CDR3: CASSPAGGIPDTQYF. In DNA, the CDR3 is TGTGCCAGCTCACCAGCGGGGGGGATCCCAGATACGCAGTATTTT.

V usage is TRBV27 and J usage is TRBJ1-6; 8 nucleotides align to TRBD1. The CDR3 is 13 residues long. The V and J ends lost 7 bases and 12 bases, in that order; junction bases with no gene match: 8. Per germline, CDR1 MNHEY and CDR2 SMNVEV (reference sequence). As DNA, the CDR3 is TGTGCCAGCACCTCCAGGGGGCAAAGACCCCTCCACTTT. Translated, it gives CASTSRGQRPLHF.